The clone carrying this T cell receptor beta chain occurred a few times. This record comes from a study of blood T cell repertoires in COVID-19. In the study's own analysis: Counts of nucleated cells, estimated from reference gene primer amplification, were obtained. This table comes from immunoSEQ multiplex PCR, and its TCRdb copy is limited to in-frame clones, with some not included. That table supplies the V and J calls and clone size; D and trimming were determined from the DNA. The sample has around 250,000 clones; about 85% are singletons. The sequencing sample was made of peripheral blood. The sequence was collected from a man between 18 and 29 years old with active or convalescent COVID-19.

CDR3 sequence reads: CASVSGGNTGELFF. CDR3 sequence (DNA): TGTGCCAGCGTTAGCGGGGGGAACACCGGGGAGCTGTTTTTT. This sequence joins TRBV2 and TRBJ2-2, with 9 nucleotides matching TRBD2. The trim removed 8 bases at V and 1 base at J, leaving 2 bases unmatched. Germline V gene data show CDR1 as SNHLY and CDR2 as FYNNEI. The CDR3 totals 14 residues. The whole variable domain, remainder taken from reference TRBV2 and TRBJ2-2, is EPEVTQTPSHQVTQMGQEVILRCVPISNHLYFYWYRQILGQKVEFLVSFYNNEISEKSEIFDDQFSVERPDGSNFTLKIRSTKLEDSAMYFCASVSGGNTGELFFGEGSRLTVL.